This T cell receptor beta chain was profiled in a study of T cells after yellow fever vaccination. The overall study: Low-cell-number fractions underwent preparation using SMART-Seq v4 Ultra Low Input.

Each CDR3 protein is one row after TCRdb ran MiXCR on the 5' RACE reads. This sample has fewer than 400,000 distinct CDR3 sequences, with 6.2% found just once. This clonotype showed up just a few times. The V end lost 1 base, the J end lost 0 bases, and 10 bases lay between the germline ends. The CDR3 loop spans 15 amino acids. From germline, CDR1 is SGDLS and CDR2 YYNGEE. This chain joins TRBV9 and TRBJ1-1; possibly TRBD1 for D (6 bases). The TCR sequence derives from a young man who received the YFV17D yellow fever vaccine. The sample was PBMCs, taken 5 days after the yellow fever booster vaccination. Here the CDR3 DNA reads TGTGCCAGCAGCGTACAGGACAGAATGAACACTGAAGCTTTCTTT. Translated, it gives CASSVQDRMNTEAFF.